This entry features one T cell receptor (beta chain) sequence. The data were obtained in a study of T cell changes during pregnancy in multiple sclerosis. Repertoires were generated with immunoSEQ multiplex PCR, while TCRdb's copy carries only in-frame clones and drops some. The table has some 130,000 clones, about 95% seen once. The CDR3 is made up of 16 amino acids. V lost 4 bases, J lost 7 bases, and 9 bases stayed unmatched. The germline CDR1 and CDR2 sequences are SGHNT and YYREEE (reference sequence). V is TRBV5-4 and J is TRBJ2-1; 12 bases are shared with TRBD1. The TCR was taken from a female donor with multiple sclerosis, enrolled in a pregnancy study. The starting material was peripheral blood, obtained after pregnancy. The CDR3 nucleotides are TGTGCCAGCAGCCTCCCGGGACAGGGGGCACGGAATGAGCAGTTCTTC. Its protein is CASSLPGQGARNEQFF.